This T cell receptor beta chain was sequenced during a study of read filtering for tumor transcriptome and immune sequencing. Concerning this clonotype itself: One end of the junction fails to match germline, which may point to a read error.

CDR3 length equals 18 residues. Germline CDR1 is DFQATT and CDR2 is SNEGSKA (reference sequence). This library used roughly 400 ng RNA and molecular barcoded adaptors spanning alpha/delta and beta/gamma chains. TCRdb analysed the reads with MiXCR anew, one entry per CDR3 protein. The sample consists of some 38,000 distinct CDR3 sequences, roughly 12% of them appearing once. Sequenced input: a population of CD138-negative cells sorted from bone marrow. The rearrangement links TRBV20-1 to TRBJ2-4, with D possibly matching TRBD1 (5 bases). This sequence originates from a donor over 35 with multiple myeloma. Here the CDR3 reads CSARDRVFTGVSKDIQYF. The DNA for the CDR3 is TGCAGTGCTAGAGATAGGGTTTTTACAGGAGTATCCAAAGACATTCAGTACTTC.